The clone carrying this T cell receptor beta chain has a handful of counts. What it recognizes is unknown. This sample is drawn from a study of T cell repertoires in cytomegalovirus infection. TCRdb used MiXCR to reprocess the reads, holding one entry per CDR3 protein. The sample holds about 920,000 distinct CDR3 sequences, approximately 31% seen once. Germline assignment: CDR1 MNHNY and CDR2 SVGAGI (reference sequence). The CDR3 totals 17 residues. V dropped 2 bases and J dropped 2; count of bases not matched to a gene: 9. The chain recombines TRBV6-6 with TRBJ2-3; 8 bases align to TRBD2. The receptor was isolated from a human donor in good health (CMV status not recorded). Some clones in this sample may be carry-over from other donors' samples. The starting material was cultured CD8+ T cells from PBMCs, obtained from culture after CMV antigen stimulation. Here the CDR3 reads CASSYQTGGRTTDTQYF. The CDR3 DNA reads as TGTGCCAGCAGTTACCAGACGGGGGGGCGAACCACAGATACGCAGTATTTT.